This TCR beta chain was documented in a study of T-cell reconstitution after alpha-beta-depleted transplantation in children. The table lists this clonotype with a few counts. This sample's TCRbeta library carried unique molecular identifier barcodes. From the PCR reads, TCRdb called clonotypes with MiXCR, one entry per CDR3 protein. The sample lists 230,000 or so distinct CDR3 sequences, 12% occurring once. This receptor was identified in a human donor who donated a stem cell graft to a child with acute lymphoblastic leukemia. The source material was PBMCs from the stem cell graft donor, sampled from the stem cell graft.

CDR3 loop: CSARGGSTEAFF. The CDR3 DNA follows: TGCAGTGCCCGGGGGGGGAGCACTGAAGCTTTCTTT. This chain connects TRBV20-1 to TRBJ1-1; D is perhaps TRBD1 (5 bases). This CDR3 spans 12 amino acids. V was cut by 6 bases and J by 4 bases, with 12 bases left in between. Germline V lookup: CDR1 DFQATT, CDR2 SNEGSKA (reference sequence).